A single sample gave rise to the 17 T cell receptor beta chains below, sequenced in a study of blood T cell repertoires in COVID-19. Using immunoSEQ multiplex PCR, the repertoire was profiled, and TCRdb retains in-frame clones only, with some absent. The table has 150,000 to 200,000 clones, roughly 89% seen once. Sequencing was done on a sample of peripheral blood. The receptors were sampled from a man aged 35-49 years with acute or convalescent COVID-19.

This chain links TRBV5-4 with TRBJ2-2; 7 nucleotides align to TRBD2. The CDR3 runs 14 residues. J gave up 6 bases and V 4 bases, and 6 bases lay outside the gene matches. Germline V gives CDR1 SGHNT, CDR2 YYREEE (reference sequence). CDR3 sequence reads: CASSPGGSAGELFF. The CDR3, as DNA: TGTGCCAGCAGCCCCGGGGGGTCCGCCGGGGAGCTGTTTTTT. Based on the CDR3 plus reference TRBV5-4 and TRBJ2-2, the full variable domain is ETGVTQSPTHLIKTRGQQVTLRCSSQSGHNTVSWYQQALGQGPQFIFQYYREEENGRGNFPPRFSGLQFPNYSSELNVNALELDDSALYLCASSPGGSAGELFFGEGSRLTVL.

The chain has TRBV7-9 and TRBJ2-1; TRBD2 agrees at 10 bases. In germline, CDR1 is SEHNR, CDR2 FQNEAQ (reference sequence). The CDR3 spans 16 residues. V lost 0 bases and J lost 4; bases outside the gene matches: 3. CDR3 DNA sequence: TGTGCCAGCAGCTTAGCCCTAGCGGGGGCTTACAATGAGCAGTTCTTC. It translates to CASSLALAGAYNEQFF. The variable domain in full, with the rest retrieved from reference TRBV7-9 and TRBJ2-1, is DTGVSQNPRHKITKRGQNVTFRCDPISEHNRLYWYRQTLGQGPEFLTYFQNEAQLEKSRLLSDRFSAERPKGSFSTLEIQRTEQGDSAMYLCASSLALAGAYNEQFFGPGTRLTVL.

This clone appeared a few times. Here the CDR3 reads CASSPGLTNYGYTF. Written as DNA, the CDR3 is TGTGCCAGCAGCCCGGGTCTTACTAACTATGGCTACACCTTC. V usage is TRBV7-9 and J usage is TRBJ1-2, with D unresolved. V lost 5 bases to trimming and J lost 0 bases, with 10 bases between them. There are 14 residues in the CDR3. Germline CDR1 and CDR2: SEHNR and FQNEAQ (reference sequence).

V is TRBV28 and J is TRBJ2-7, with 7 nucleotides matching TRBD1. Germline V CDR1 and CDR2: MDHEN, SYDVKM. The CDR3 extends over 17 amino acids. Trimming took 2 bases from V and 5 from J; bases not matched to a gene: 15. CDR3 DNA: TGTGCCAGCAGTTTACGAGTAAGGGGGCAGGGACCCCACGAGCAGTACTTC. Protein product: CASSLRVRGQGPHEQYF.

The rearrangement joins TRBV5-4 to TRBJ1-3; possibly TRBD1 for D (5 bases). With 4 bases removed from V and 1 base from J, the gap between germline ends came to 12 bases. CDR3 length equals 15 residues. Germline V gives CDR1 SGHNT, CDR2 YYREEE (reference sequence). The CDR3 loop reads CASSRDRISGNTIYF. The DNA for the CDR3 is TGTGCCAGCAGCAGAGACAGAATATCTGGAAACACCATATATTTT.

A few counts support this clone. This rearrangement joins TRBV15 to TRBJ2-1, with 10 bases lining up with TRBD1. The CDR3 is made up of 17 amino acids. Per germline, CDR1 LNHNV and CDR2 YYDKDF (reference sequence). J lost 6 bases, V lost 3 bases, and 11 bases had no gene match. The CDR3 bases are TGTGCCACCAGCAGGGCCCCTCGGACAGGGGGGATCAATGAGCAGTTCTTC. It translates to CATSRAPRTGGINEQFF.

The DNA of the CDR3 is TGTGCCAGCAGCCAAGATCTGGGCCCGAATGAAAAACTGTTTTTT. It encodes CASSQDLGPNEKLFF. The J gene is TRBJ1-4, the V gene TRBV14, with D hard to call. Trimming stripped 0 bases from V and 5 bases from J, with 10 bases between. Germline V gene data show CDR1 as SGHDN and CDR2 as FVKESK. The CDR3 contains 15 residues.

The chain has TRBV27 and TRBJ2-1; 10 bases are shared with TRBD1. The length of the CDR3 is 16 residues. Germline V gene lookup returns CDR1 MNHEY and CDR2 SMNVEV (reference sequence). The junction had 12 bases not matched to a gene; V was cut back by 6 bases and J by 7 bases. The CDR3 bases are TGTGCCAGCAGACAGAATCGGGACAGGGGTTATAATGAGCAGTTCTTC. It codes for CASRQNRDRGYNEQFF.

This chain links TRBV11-3 with TRBJ2-7; TRBD1 matches at 7 bases. Trimming at V came to 2 bases and at J to 7 bases, leaving 2 bases not matched to a gene. Per germline, CDR1 SGHNT and CDR2 YENEEA. The CDR3 loop spans 12 amino acids. CDR3 protein: CASSLSGGEQYF. CDR3 DNA sequence: TGTGCCAGCAGCTTATCAGGGGGTGAGCAGTACTTC.

The chain employs TRBV10-3 and TRBJ1-2; D ambiguous. Germline V gene sequence: CDR1 ENHRY, CDR2 SYGVKD. The CDR3 spans 13 residues. V was trimmed by 11 bases and J by 4 bases, leaving 17 bases between them. The CDR3: CAAAQEPGYGYTF. CDR3 DNA: TGTGCCGCAGCCCAAGAGCCAGGCTATGGCTACACCTTC.

The chain recombines TRBV10-3 with TRBJ2-2; TRBD1 is a possible D gene (5 bases). V lost 0 bases and J 5 bases, leaving 7 bases between the germline ends. This CDR3 has 14 residues. Germline-derived CDR1 and CDR2 are ENHRY and SYGVKD. The CDR3 region has the DNA TGTGCCATCAGTGAGTCGACAGAAACCGGGGAGCTGTTTTTT. Protein product: CAISESTETGELFF.

The chain employs TRBV4-3 and TRBJ1-2, with 11 nucleotides matching TRBD1. The CDR3 totals 16 residues. J gave up 4 bases and V 3 bases, and 7 bases lay outside the gene matches. In germline, CDR1 is LGHNA, CDR2 YSLEER. DNA for the CDR3: TGCGCCAGCAGCCAGATGCCGGACAGGGGGCTCTATGGCTACACCTTC. Encoded protein: CASSQMPDRGLYGYTF.

The chain is built from TRBV6-2 or TRBV6-3 and TRBJ2-7, with a possible D match to TRBD2 (5 bases). Looked up from germline, CDR1 is MNHEY and CDR2 is SVGEGT. Trimming cost V 5 bases and J 2 bases, with 13 bases left between them. The CDR3 contains 14 residues. The CDR3 region has the DNA TGTGCCAGCAGTGTCAGGACGACTACCTACGAGCAGTACTTC. This sequence encodes CASSVRTTTYEQYF.

The chain employs TRBV11-1 and TRBJ2-3; possibly TRBD1 for D (6 bases). V lost 3 bases, J lost 3 bases, and 10 bases lay in between. This CDR3 has 14 residues. Germline-derived CDR1 and CDR2 are SGHAT and FQDESV (reference sequence). CDR3 in amino acids: CASSFIQGTDTQYF. The CDR3 DNA sequence: TGTGCCAGCAGCTTTATTCAGGGGACAGATACGCAGTATTTT.

This chain joins TRBV28 and TRBJ1-2; TRBD1 agrees at 7 bases. The trim removed 4 bases at V and 8 bases at J, leaving 4 bases unmatched. The CDR3 is made up of 12 amino acids. Germline V gives CDR1 MDHEN, CDR2 SYDVKM. CDR3 bases: TGTGCCAGCAGTTCTGACAGGGCCGGCTACACCTTC. Translated, it gives CASSSDRAGYTF.

The table lists this clone with many counts. This sequence joins TRBV24-1 and TRBJ1-5; possibly TRBD1 for D (5 bases). CDR3 length: 15 residues. CDR1 and CDR2 from the germline V gene are KGHDR and SFDVKD. V dropped 3 bases and J dropped 3 bases, with 11 bases sitting between them. In nucleotides, the CDR3 is TGTGCCACCAGTGATCCAGACAGTACCAATCAGCCCCAGCATTTT. Translated: CATSDPDSTNQPQHF.

V and J are TRBV6-5 and TRBJ1-1; D is unresolved. V was clipped by 0 bases and J by 1 base, with 9 bases between them. Per the germline V gene, CDR1 is MNHEY and CDR2 is SVGAGI. The CDR3 extends over 15 amino acids. CDR3: CASSYSIDTNTEAFF. CDR3 coding DNA: TGTGCCAGCAGTTACTCGATAGATACGAACACTGAAGCTTTCTTT.